This section outlines one T cell receptor (beta chain) sequence together with its context. Its antigen is unidentified. The junction differs from germline at one of its ends, possibly a read error. This record belongs to a study of T cells in Graves' hyperthyroidism and ophthalmopathy. Germline V gene lookup returns CDR1 KGHDR and CDR2 SFDVKD. CDR3 size: 14 residues. Researchers amplified the TCR beta CDR3 regions from RNA transcripts. Carried out on the TCR CDR3, a first-round RT-PCR used the HTBI primer set. Each CDR3 protein gets one entry after TCRdb re-called the multiplex PCR reads with MiXCR. The sample includes about 640,000 distinct CDR3 sequences, around 21% of them seen just once. Study conclusions and caveats: Most expanded thyroid clonotypes above 0.001 recurred in blood. Patients with ophthalmopathy were separated from those with stable hyperthyroidism by a 13 V-J model.

The receptor's source is a young man with Graves' ophthalmopathy. The V and J genes are TRBV24-1 and TRBJ2-3, with a possible D match to TRBD2 (6 bases). Input material: blood. CDR3 loop: CATSARGNTGTQYF. The CDR3 nucleotides are TGTGCCACCAGTGCTCGCGGGAATACAGGTACGCAGTATTTT.